A selection of T cell receptor beta chains follows, all from one sample in a study of T-cell memory formation after mild COVID-19. TCRdb re-called the 5' RACE reads with MiXCR, one entry per CDR3 protein. Among 150,000 to 200,000 distinct CDR3 sequences listed, roughly 28% were seen once. Sequenced: PBMCs or a T cell subset sorted from them (not recorded which). These receptors were obtained from an adult woman who had mild COVID-19 (a few samples of this study predate the infection). Cell type and time point are not known. The CDR3 runs from the conserved cysteine through the conserved F or W. Fields, in order: CDR3 protein, CDR3 DNA, clone size, J gene, V gene, D gene. The D gene is left open where the match is weak. Part of the rows lack a size; the others show once, few, many or a class for expanded clones.

cdr3_aa: CASSIGQGETQYF
cdr3_nt: TGTGCCAGCAGCATTGGACAGGGAGAGACCCAGTACTTC
clone_size: few
j_call: TRBJ2-5
v_call: TRBV5-4
d_call: TRBD1

cdr3_aa: CSARESGANVLTF
cdr3_nt: TGCAGTGCTAGAGAGTCTGGGGCCAACGTCCTGACTTTC
clone_size: .
j_call: TRBJ2-6
v_call: TRBV20-1
d_call: .

cdr3_aa: CASSPNRDSEWGGYTF
cdr3_nt: TGTGCCAGCTCCCCCAACCGGGACAGCGAGTGGGGGGGCTACACCTTC
clone_size: .
j_call: TRBJ1-2
v_call: TRBV18
d_call: TRBD1

cdr3_aa: CASSQESGQGGNYGYTF
cdr3_nt: TGCGCCAGCAGCCAAGAGAGTGGACAGGGGGGGAACTATGGCTACACCTTC
clone_size: few
j_call: TRBJ1-2
v_call: TRBV4-3
d_call: TRBD1

cdr3_aa: CAWRLSGRGITGELFF
cdr3_nt: TGTGCCTGGAGACTTAGCGGGAGGGGTATCACCGGGGAGCTGTTTTTT
clone_size: .
j_call: TRBJ2-2
v_call: TRBV30
d_call: TRBD2

cdr3_aa: CASSHGGGAEAFF
cdr3_nt: TGTGCCAGCAGCCATGGGGGTGGCGCGGAAGCTTTCTTT
clone_size: .
j_call: TRBJ1-1
v_call: TRBV13
d_call: .

cdr3_aa: CATLGTSVSNEQFF
cdr3_nt: TGTGCCACCCTGGGGACTAGCGTAAGCAATGAGCAGTTCTTC
clone_size: .
j_call: TRBJ2-1
v_call: TRBV2
d_call: TRBD2

cdr3_aa: CASSNSSQQYF
cdr3_nt: TGTGCCAGCAGCAACTCGAGCCAGCAGTACTTC
clone_size: .
j_call: TRBJ2-7
v_call: TRBV21-1
d_call: .

cdr3_aa: CASSLGVATDTQYF
cdr3_nt: TGTGCCAGCAGCCTCGGGGTCGCCACAGATACGCAGTATTTT
clone_size: .
j_call: TRBJ2-3
v_call: TRBV7-9
d_call: .

cdr3_aa: CASSASGGGYTF
cdr3_nt: TGTGCCAGCAGCGCAAGCGGAGGTGGCTACACCTTC
clone_size: .
j_call: TRBJ1-2
v_call: TRBV7-2
d_call: .

cdr3_aa: CASRWDRAPEAFF
cdr3_nt: TGTGCCAGCAGATGGGACAGGGCCCCTGAAGCTTTCTTT
clone_size: .
j_call: TRBJ1-1
v_call: TRBV6-1
d_call: TRBD1

cdr3_aa: CASSYSGRRDTQYF
cdr3_nt: TGTGCCAGCAGTTATAGCGGAAGGCGGGATACGCAGTATTTT
clone_size: many
j_call: TRBJ2-3
v_call: TRBV6-5
d_call: .

cdr3_aa: CASSDPKGATNTGELFF
cdr3_nt: TGTGCCAGCAGTGACCCGAAAGGGGCTACGAACACCGGGGAGCTGTTTTTT
clone_size: few
j_call: TRBJ2-2
v_call: TRBV6-2/TRBV6-3
d_call: .

cdr3_aa: CASSIDRVEQETQYF
cdr3_nt: TGTGCCAGTAGTATTGACAGGGTGGAACAAGAGACCCAGTACTTC
clone_size: .
j_call: TRBJ2-5
v_call: TRBV19
d_call: TRBD1

cdr3_aa: CSVRATYEQYF
cdr3_nt: TGCAGCGTCCGAGCGACCTACGAGCAGTACTTC
clone_size: once
j_call: TRBJ2-7
v_call: TRBV29-1
d_call: .

cdr3_aa: CSAHTRRSRDIYTF
cdr3_nt: TGCAGTGCTCATACCCGCCGATCCAGGGACATCTACACCTTC
clone_size: .
j_call: TRBJ1-2
v_call: TRBV20-1
d_call: .

cdr3_aa: CATGAGGSDEQFF
cdr3_nt: TGTGCCACCGGGGCAGGAGGGAGCGATGAGCAGTTCTTC
clone_size: .
j_call: TRBJ2-1
v_call: TRBV24-1
d_call: .